A selection of T cell receptor beta chains follows, all from one sample in a study of blood T cells in healthy people across ages. Each CDR3 protein is one row after TCRdb ran MiXCR on the 5' RACE reads. The table includes roughly 680,000 distinct CDR3 sequences, around 20% detected once. Sample: blood. The origin of the receptors is a man in his 70s in good health. Each CDR3 is given with its conserved first and last residue. The D gene is left open where the match is weak. Only some rows state a clone size, as once, few, many or a class for expanded clones.

>TRBV29-1|TRBJ2-1|NA|TRBD1
CSGTRDRGDNEQFF
TGCAGCGGCACCCGGGACAGGGGGGACAATGAGCAGTTCTTC
>TRBV5-1|TRBJ2-4|many|TRBD1
CASSLAGQGAKNIQYF
TGCGCCAGCAGCTTGGCAGGACAGGGGGCCAAAAACATTCAGTACTTC
>TRBV7-2|TRBJ1-3|NA|NA
CASSLERTGSGNTIYF
TGTGCCAGCAGCTTAGAGAGGACTGGATCTGGAAACACCATATATTTT
>TRBV12-3/TRBV12-4|TRBJ2-5|NA|TRBD2
CASSRLAGGPVEQYF
TGTGCCAGCAGTAGACTAGCGGGAGGGCCTGTAGAGCAGTACTTC
>TRBV28|TRBJ2-1|few|TRBD2
CASSNPSGSFSYNEQFF
TGTGCCAGCAGCAACCCTAGCGGGAGTTTCTCCTACAATGAGCAGTTCTTC
>TRBV7-2|TRBJ2-7|NA|NA
CASSQTGRAYEQYF
TGTGCCAGCAGCCAGACAGGGAGGGCATACGAGCAGTACTTC
>TRBV12-3/TRBV12-4|TRBJ2-6|NA|NA
CANSFGDLNSGANVLTF
TGTGCCAACAGTTTTGGGGACCTTAACTCTGGGGCCAACGTCCTGACTTTC
>TRBV4-2|TRBJ1-6|few|NA
CASSHDSSPLHF
TGTGCCAGCAGCCACGATAGTTCACCCCTCCACTTT
>TRBV4-1|TRBJ1-3|NA|NA
CASSQALGAREGNTIYF
TGCGCCAGCAGCCAAGCCCTCGGAGCCAGGGAGGGAAACACCATATATTTT
>TRBV12-3/TRBV12-4|TRBJ2-5|NA|NA
CASSRGSDETQYF
TGTGCCAGCAGTAGGGGGTCGGACGAGACCCAGTACTTC
>TRBV7-2|TRBJ1-1|NA|NA
CASSSGPGRVITEAFF
TGTGCCAGCAGCTCCGGGCCCGGTCGGGTTATCACTGAAGCTTTCTTT
>TRBV12-3/TRBV12-4|TRBJ2-7|NA|NA
CASSPQTNTYEQYF
TGTGCCAGCAGTCCCCAGACAAATACCTACGAGCAGTACTTC
>TRBV3-1|TRBJ2-7|NA|TRBD1
CASSQVPGQSYEQYF
TGTGCCAGCAGCCAAGTCCCGGGACAGTCCTACGAGCAGTACTTC
>TRBV21-1|TRBJ2-1|NA|NA
CASSKGTSATNEQFF
TGTGCCAGCAGCAAAGGGACTAGCGCCACAAATGAGCAGTTCTTC
>TRBV28|TRBJ1-2|few|TRBD1
CASSGTGGSTNYGYTF
TGTGCCAGCAGTGGGACAGGCGGATCAACTAACTATGGCTACACCTTC
>TRBV24-1|TRBJ2-5|NA|TRBD1
CATSESTGGLETQYF
TGTGCCACCAGTGAGTCGACAGGGGGCTTGGAGACCCAGTACTTC
>TRBV5-1|TRBJ2-1|NA|NA
CASSLVSRQGLNEQFF
TGCGCCAGCAGCTTAGTATCTAGGCAGGGCCTCAATGAGCAGTTCTTC
>TRBV7-9|TRBJ1-2|few|TRBD1
CASSRDRDDGYTF
TGTGCCAGCAGCCGGGACAGGGACGATGGCTACACCTTC
>TRBV7-9|TRBJ2-7|few|TRBD2
CASSFSGGTDEQYF
TGTGCCAGCAGCTTTAGCGGGGGGACGGACGAGCAGTACTTC
>TRBV11-2|TRBJ2-5|few|TRBD1
CASGGQSMRETQYF
TGTGCCAGCGGGGGACAGTCGATGAGAGAGACCCAGTACTTC
>TRBV4-3|TRBJ1-4|NA|TRBD1
CASSQDPGQGTNEKLFF
TGCGCCAGCAGCCAAGATCCCGGACAGGGAACTAATGAAAAACTGTTTTTT
>TRBV11-2|TRBJ2-1|NA|TRBD1
CASTTEDRGRDNEQFF
TGTGCCAGCACCACTGAGGACAGGGGAAGGGACAATGAGCAGTTCTTC
>TRBV5-1|TRBJ2-7|many|TRBD2
CARQDQRGGTYEQYF
TGCGCCCGACAAGATCAGCGGGGAGGAACCTACGAGCAGTACTTC
>TRBV5-1|TRBJ2-1|few|TRBD2
CASTRGREGRSYNEQFF
TGCGCCAGCACCCGGGGTCGGGAGGGGCGCTCCTACAATGAGCAGTTCTTC
>TRBV6-2/TRBV6-3|TRBJ2-4|many|NA
CASSYLETNGAKNIQYF
TGTGCCAGCAGTTACCTCGAGACTAACGGAGCCAAAAACATTCAGTACTTC
>TRBV5-1|TRBJ2-5|NA|NA
CASSPIPGARGETQYF
TGCGCCAGCAGCCCTATTCCGGGGGCTAGGGGGGAGACCCAGTACTTC
>TRBV20-1|TRBJ2-3|NA|NA
CSARDLGLASTDTQYF
TGCAGTGCTAGAGATCTTGGGCTAGCGTCCACAGATACGCAGTATTTT
>TRBV5-1|TRBJ2-5|NA|TRBD2
CASSISSAGGQETQYF
TGCGCCAGCAGCATTAGCTCAGCGGGGGGCCAAGAGACCCAGTACTTC
>TRBV7-9|TRBJ2-4|NA|NA
CASSFDRLAKNIQYF
TGTGCCAGCAGCTTCGACAGACTAGCCAAAAACATTCAGTACTTC
>TRBV6-6|TRBJ2-7|NA|TRBD1
CASSGTGVEQHF
TGTGCCAGCTCCGGGACAGGAGTCGAGCAGCACTTC
>TRBV5-6|TRBJ2-1|few|NA
CASSLAPRDEQFF
TGTGCCAGCAGCTTGGCTCCCCGAGATGAGCAGTTCTTC
>TRBV7-2|TRBJ2-2|NA|TRBD2
CASSLLAGGPTGELFF
TGTGCCAGCAGCCTATTAGCGGGAGGGCCTACCGGGGAGCTGTTTTTT
>TRBV20-1|TRBJ2-3|NA|TRBD1
CSAKYRGRPSDTQYF
TGCAGTGCTAAATACAGGGGGCGCCCCTCAGATACGCAGTATTTT
>TRBV6-5|TRBJ2-2|few|TRBD2
CASSYNLAGHGTGELFF
TGTGCCAGCAGTTACAACCTAGCGGGCCATGGGACCGGGGAGCTGTTTTTT
>TRBV9|TRBJ2-7|NA|TRBD1
CASSVAGTGRDEQYF
TGTGCCAGCAGCGTCGCCGGGACAGGGAGAGACGAGCAGTACTTC
>TRBV20-1|TRBJ2-3|few|TRBD2
CSAPKGTSGDTQYF
TGCAGTGCCCCGAAGGGGACTAGCGGAGATACGCAGTATTTT
>TRBV29-1|TRBJ2-4|many|NA
CSVEDRWGTKNIQYF
TGCAGCGTTGAAGATCGTTGGGGCACCAAAAACATTCAGTACTTC
>TRBV14|TRBJ2-5|once|NA
CASSQDVGLATQYF
TGTGCCAGCAGCCAAGATGTGGGGTTGGCGACCCAGTACTTC
>TRBV20-1|TRBJ2-1|few|NA
CSVLRSSYNEQFF
TGCAGTGTCCTGAGGAGCTCCTACAATGAGCAGTTCTTC
>TRBV20-1|TRBJ1-3|once|NA
CSARSFSGNTIYF
TGCAGTGCTAGAAGCTTCTCTGGAAACACCATATATTTT
>TRBV5-6|TRBJ1-5|NA|TRBD1
CASSWGQESNQPQHF
TGTGCCAGCAGCTGGGGACAGGAGAGCAATCAGCCCCAGCATTTT
>TRBV21-1|TRBJ2-7|many|NA
CASSEGSSGRYFPYEQYF
TGTGCCAGCAGCGAAGGGAGTAGCGGGAGGTATTTCCCCTACGAGCAGTACTTC
>TRBV29-1|TRBJ2-5|NA|NA
CSVRVEQETQYF
TGCAGCGTAAGGGTTGAGCAAGAGACCCAGTACTTC
>TRBV20-1|TRBJ2-1|few|TRBD2
CSARDWEREGNNEQFF
TGCAGTGCTAGAGATTGGGAGCGGGAGGGGAACAATGAGCAGTTCTTC
>TRBV28|TRBJ2-7|NA|NA
CASNEGTVAYEQYF
TGTGCCAGCAACGAGGGTACAGTAGCCTACGAGCAGTACTTC
>TRBV5-1|TRBJ1-2|few|NA
CASSPESDGYTF
TGCGCCAGCAGCCCCGAATCGGATGGCTACACCTTC
>TRBV5-1|TRBJ2-5|few|NA
CASGQEPQETQYF
TGCGCCAGCGGTCAGGAACCGCAAGAGACCCAGTACTTC
>TRBV28|TRBJ1-2|few|NA
CASREGTGTHGYTF
TGTGCCAGCAGGGAGGGGACGGGGACGCATGGCTACACCTTC
>TRBV5-1|TRBJ2-5|many|NA
CASSFGPHSSQETQYF
TGCGCCAGCAGTTTTGGCCCCCACTCCTCCCAAGAGACCCAGTACTTC
>TRBV7-2|TRBJ2-7|few|NA
CASSLTVGTPYEQYF
TGTGCCAGCAGCTTAACGGTGGGGACCCCCTACGAGCAGTACTTC
>TRBV28|TRBJ1-4|NA|TRBD1
CASSFVGTGVGEKLFF
TGTGCCAGCAGTTTTGTAGGGACAGGGGTAGGTGAAAAACTGTTTTTT
>TRBV21-1|TRBJ2-1|few|NA
CASSKGTGYGNEQFF
TGTGCCAGCAGCAAAGGTACAGGGTACGGAAATGAGCAGTTCTTC
>TRBV7-9|TRBJ1-2|NA|TRBD1
CASSLVTGGTDGYTF
TGTGCCAGCAGCTTAGTCACAGGGGGTACCGATGGCTACACCTTC
>TRBV20-1|TRBJ2-5|NA|NA
CSASGAQQETQYF
TGCAGTGCTAGTGGGGCCCAGCAAGAGACCCAGTACTTC
>TRBV29-1|TRBJ1-1|NA|NA
CSGKGGTEAFF
TGCAGCGGAAAGGGGGGAACTGAAGCTTTCTTT
>TRBV2|TRBJ2-7|few|TRBD1
CASSATGDDEQYF
TGTGCCAGCAGCGCTACAGGGGACGACGAGCAGTACTTC
>TRBV12-3/TRBV12-4|TRBJ2-1|NA|TRBD2
CASISSGRGFNEQFF
TGTGCCAGCATTTCCAGCGGGAGAGGCTTTAATGAGCAGTTCTTC